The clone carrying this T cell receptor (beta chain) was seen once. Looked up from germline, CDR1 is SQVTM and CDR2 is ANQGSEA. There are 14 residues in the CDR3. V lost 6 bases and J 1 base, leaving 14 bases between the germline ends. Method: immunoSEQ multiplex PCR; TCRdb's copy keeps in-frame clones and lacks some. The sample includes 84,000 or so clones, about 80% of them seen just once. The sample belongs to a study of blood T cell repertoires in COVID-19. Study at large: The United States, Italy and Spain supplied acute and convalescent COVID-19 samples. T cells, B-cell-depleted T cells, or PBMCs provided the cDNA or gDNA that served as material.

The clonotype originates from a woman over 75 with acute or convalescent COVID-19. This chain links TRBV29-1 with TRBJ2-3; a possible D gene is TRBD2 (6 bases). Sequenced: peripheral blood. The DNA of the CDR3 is TGCAGCGTCCCAAAAGGGACTCGCACAGATACGCAGTATTTT. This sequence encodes CSVPKGTRTDTQYF.